This TCR beta chain was sequenced for a study of blood T cells in healthy people across ages (dated by TCRdb to about 2015). Background for the entire study: Template switching captured roughly one uniquely barcoded TCR beta cDNA molecule per two T cells in model experiments. Age-related changes in TCR beta repertoire diversity were measured in the study by deep sequencing normalized with unique cDNA molecular identifiers. Using the same blood draw, the study looked at two additional independent replicas of 1 million unique cDNA reads for two donors, one aged 18 to 29 and the other aged 80 or older. Donors were grouped into four age groups: young (average roughly 17 years), middle-aged (around 39), aged (roughly 67) and long-lived (about 82). To avoid experimental bias, donors of different ages were spread randomly across the sequencing lanes. The full study reports these points: The long-lived group showed more naive CD4+ T cells, fewer expanded clones and increased TCR diversity than the aged group, suggesting age selection. Estimates of total diversity based on one million sequenced T cells were considered lower bounds and underestimates. Bulk unsorted PBMC profiling prevented conclusive comparison of naive and antigen-experienced compartments. The CMV infection status of donors was not known, potentially confounding age-related changes in expanded clonotypes. There was a strong correlation between observed TCR beta diversity and the percentage of naive T cells measured by flow cytometry. Observed TCR beta diversity per million T cells fell roughly linearly with age, and a significant reduction was already apparent by age approximately 41.

The donors were roughly 40 Caucasian individuals from Russia, aged roughly 6 to 100 years, who were systemically healthy. Roughly 10 milliliters of peripheral blood were collected from each donor into EDTA-treated Vacutainer tubes. Ficoll-Paque density-gradient centrifugation was used to isolate PBMCs, with at least 7 million obtained per sample. Total RNA was extracted from PBMCs with Trizol reagent, with at least 6 micrograms obtained per sample. The percentages of naive CD45RAhigh/CD27high T cells were determined by flow cytometry on a PBMC aliquot from every donor. The library was generated by 5' RACE. The reads were generated on an Illumina HiSeq 2500. A second PCR of roughly 7 to 11 cycles was run with a J-beta primer mix and a sample-barcoded 5' primer. A template-switch 5' adaptor carrying 12 random nucleotides introduced a unique molecular identifier onto each TCR beta cDNA molecule. At least 2.5 million CDR3-containing paired-end reads were obtained from each sample. First-strand cDNA was synthesized from all RNA with the Mint cDNA synthesis kit, primed by a TRBC-specific oligonucleotide. After uracil-DNA glycosylase treatment, a first 18-cycle PCR used universal primers M1SS and BC2_uni_R on all cDNA. In the original analysis: For normalization, 1 million high-quality reads, each with a distinct molecular identifier, were randomly selected from each sample. Instead of being binned into consensus sequences, reads with shared molecular identifiers were discarded. CDR3 identification, clonotype clustering and error correction used MiTCR with a Q25 quality threshold and the strictest error-elimination algorithm. Lower-bound total TCR beta diversity was estimated with a nonparametric unseen species model using Euler transformation. The public reads were run again by TCRdb, first through fastp at Q25 and then through MiXCR, and only productive beta chains were kept. Rows with one shared CDR3 protein collapse into an entry with the most common genes and DNA. The V and J calls reflect TCRdb's pipeline rather than the authors' work. The table for this sample lists about 1.4 million distinct CDR3 sequences; around 55% of them were counted only once. The top ten clones comprise roughly 7% of the sample.

As regards this clonotype: What antigen it recognizes has not been identified. The record has no base qualities; no much larger clone is one base away.

The clonotype comes from a man in his late teens or twenties in good health. Source material: blood.

The CDR3 reads as follows: CASSLSGGPYQETQYF. Read as DNA, the sequence is TGCGCCAGCAGCTTGAGCGGGGGACCGTACCAAGAGACCCAGTACTTC. The chain employs TRBV5-1 and TRBJ2-5; 8 bases in the middle match TRBD2. Reading from cysteine to phenylalanine, the CDR3 counts 16 amino acids. Just CDR3 DNA is preserved here, 48 bases in frame from base 1. The germline V gene supplies CDR1 SGHRS and CDR2 YFSETQ. From V the trimming removes 1 base and from J it removes 0 bases, while the gene matches leave 5 bases of the junction unaccounted for. The CDR3, completed at both ends by the reference TRBV5-1 and TRBJ2-5 genes, gives the full variable domain KAGVTQTPRYLIKTRGQQVTLSCSPISGHRSVSWYQQTPGQGLQFLFEYFSETQRNKGNFPGRFSGRQFSNSRSEMNVSTLELGDSALYLCASSLSGGPYQETQYFGPGTRLLVL.